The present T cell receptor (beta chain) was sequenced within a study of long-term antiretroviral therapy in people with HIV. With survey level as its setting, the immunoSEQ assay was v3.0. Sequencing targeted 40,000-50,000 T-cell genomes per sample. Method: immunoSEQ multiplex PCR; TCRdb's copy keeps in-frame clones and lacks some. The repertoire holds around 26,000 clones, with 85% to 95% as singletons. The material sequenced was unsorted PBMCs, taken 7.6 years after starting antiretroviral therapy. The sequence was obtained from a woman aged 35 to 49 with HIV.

DNA for the CDR3: TGTGCCATCAGCGGAGTTAGGGGAGACAATGAGCAGTTCTTC. Amino acids: CAISGVRGDNEQFF. This chain connects TRBV10-3 to TRBJ2-1; D is possibly TRBD1 or TRBD2 (5 bases each). Deletions cut 6 bases from V and 5 bases from J, with 14 bases between. This CDR3 has 14 amino acids. In germline, CDR1 is ENHRY, CDR2 SYGVKD.